This TCR beta chain emerged from a study of cytomegalovirus exposure and HLA in healthy donors. Whole-study results and caveats: Cytomegalovirus status was reportedly diagnosed by the classifier with high specificity and sensitivity. The study labeled 164 TCR beta chains cytomegalovirus-associated. Most TCR sequences were seen very rarely across donors, but some public TCRs occurred in many.

In regard to this clone: Its antigen is still unknown.

The donors were members of the validation cohort comprising over a hundred subjects, separate from the roughly 700-subject first cohort. This CDR3 comprises 13 residues. Germline CDR1 is SGHAT and CDR2 is FQNNGV. The germline V and J ends were trimmed by 3 bases and 8 bases, with 11 bases remaining between them. The data were produced by immunoSEQ multiplex PCR, yet TCRdb's version contains in-frame clones alone and is incomplete. Of fewer than 75,000 clones listed, roughly 94% were seen once; the top ten hold under 2%. The TCR comes from a woman aged 18-29 years in good health and CMV-seropositive. The chain joins TRBV11-2 to TRBJ2-1, with TRBD1 as a possible D gene (6 bases). The sample consisted of PBMCs. In DNA form, the CDR3 reads TGTGCCAGCAGCTTGACAACAGGGTATGAGCAGTTCTTC. Protein sequence: CASSLTTGYEQFF.